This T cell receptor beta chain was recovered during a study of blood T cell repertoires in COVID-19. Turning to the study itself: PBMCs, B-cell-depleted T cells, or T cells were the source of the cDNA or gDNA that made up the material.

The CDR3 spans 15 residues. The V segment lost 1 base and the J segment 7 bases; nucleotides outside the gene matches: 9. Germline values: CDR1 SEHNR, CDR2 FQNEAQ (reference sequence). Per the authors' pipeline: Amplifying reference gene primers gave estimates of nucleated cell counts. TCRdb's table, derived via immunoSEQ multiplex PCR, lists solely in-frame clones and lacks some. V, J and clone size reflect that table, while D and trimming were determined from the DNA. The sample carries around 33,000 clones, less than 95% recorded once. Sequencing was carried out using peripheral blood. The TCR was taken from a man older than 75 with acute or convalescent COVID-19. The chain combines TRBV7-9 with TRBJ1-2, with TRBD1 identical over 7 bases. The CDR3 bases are TGTGCCAGCAGCTTAGACCAGACAGGGTGGGGTGGCTACACCTTC. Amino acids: CASSLDQTGWGGYTF.